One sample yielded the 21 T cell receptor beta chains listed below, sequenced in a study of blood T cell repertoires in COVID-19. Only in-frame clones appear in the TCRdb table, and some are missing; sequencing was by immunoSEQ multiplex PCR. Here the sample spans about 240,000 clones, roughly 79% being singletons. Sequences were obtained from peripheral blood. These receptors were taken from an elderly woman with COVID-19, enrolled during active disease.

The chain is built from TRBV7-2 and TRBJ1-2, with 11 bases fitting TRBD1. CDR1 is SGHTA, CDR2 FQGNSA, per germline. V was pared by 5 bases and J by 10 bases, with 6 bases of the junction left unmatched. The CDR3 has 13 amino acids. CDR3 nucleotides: TGTGCCAGCAGCCCAGGACAGGGGGCGGACTACACCTTC. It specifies CASSPGQGADYTF.

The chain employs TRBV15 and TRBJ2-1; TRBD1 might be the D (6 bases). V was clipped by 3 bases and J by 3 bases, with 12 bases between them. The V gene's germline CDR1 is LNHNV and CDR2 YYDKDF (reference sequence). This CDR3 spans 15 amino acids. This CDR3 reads CATSRAGTSYNEQFF. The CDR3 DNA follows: TGTGCCACCAGCAGGGCCGGGACAAGCTACAATGAGCAGTTCTTC.

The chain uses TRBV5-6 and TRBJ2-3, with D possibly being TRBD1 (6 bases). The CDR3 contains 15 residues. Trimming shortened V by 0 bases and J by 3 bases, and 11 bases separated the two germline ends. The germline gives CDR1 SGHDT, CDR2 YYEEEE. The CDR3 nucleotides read TGTGCCAGCAGCTTGGATGTAGGGGGAACAGATACGCAGTATTTT. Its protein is CASSLDVGGTDTQYF.

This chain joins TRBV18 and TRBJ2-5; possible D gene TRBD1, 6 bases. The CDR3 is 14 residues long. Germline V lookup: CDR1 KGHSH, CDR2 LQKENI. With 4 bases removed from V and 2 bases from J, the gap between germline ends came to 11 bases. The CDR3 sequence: CASSHRDGQETQYF. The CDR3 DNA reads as TGTGCCAGCTCACACAGGGACGGTCAAGAGACCCAGTACTTC. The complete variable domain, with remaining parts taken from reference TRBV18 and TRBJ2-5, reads NAGVMQNPRHLVRRRGQEARLRCSPMKGHSHVYWYRQLPEEGLKFMVYLQKENIIDESGMPKERFSAEFPKEGPSILRIQQVVRGDSAAYFCASSHRDGQETQYFGPGTRLLVL.

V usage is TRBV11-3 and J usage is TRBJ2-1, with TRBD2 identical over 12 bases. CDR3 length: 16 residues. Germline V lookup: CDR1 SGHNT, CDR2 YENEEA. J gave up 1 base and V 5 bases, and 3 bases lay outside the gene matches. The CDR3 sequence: CASSPTSGGSYNEQFF. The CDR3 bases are TGTGCCAGCAGCCCCACTAGCGGGGGGTCCTACAATGAGCAGTTCTTC.

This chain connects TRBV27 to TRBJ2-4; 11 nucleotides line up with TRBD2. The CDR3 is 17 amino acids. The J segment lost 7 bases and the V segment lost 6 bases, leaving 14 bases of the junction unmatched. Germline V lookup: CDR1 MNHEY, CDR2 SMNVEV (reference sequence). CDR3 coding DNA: TGTGCCAGCAGAACACTAATTAGCGGGAGGGTCAGCAACATTCAGTACTTC. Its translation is CASRTLISGRVSNIQYF.

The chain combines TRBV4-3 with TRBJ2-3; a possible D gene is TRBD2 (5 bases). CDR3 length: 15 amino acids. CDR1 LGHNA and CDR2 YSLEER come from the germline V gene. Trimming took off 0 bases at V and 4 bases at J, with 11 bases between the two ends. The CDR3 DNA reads TGCGCCAGCAGCCAAGATCGAAGAGGGTCAGATACGCAGTATTTT. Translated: CASSQDRRGSDTQYF.

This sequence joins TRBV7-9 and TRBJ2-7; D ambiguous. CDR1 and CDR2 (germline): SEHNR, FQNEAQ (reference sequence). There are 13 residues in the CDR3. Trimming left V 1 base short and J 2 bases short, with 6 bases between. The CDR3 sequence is CASSLGRTYEQYF. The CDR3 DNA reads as TGTGCCAGCAGCTTAGGCAGAACCTACGAGCAGTACTTC.

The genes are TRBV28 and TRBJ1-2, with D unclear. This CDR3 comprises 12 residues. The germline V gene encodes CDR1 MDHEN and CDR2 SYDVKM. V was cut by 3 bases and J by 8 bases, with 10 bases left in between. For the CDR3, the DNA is TGTGCCAGCAGTTTTGGAGGGAACGGCTACACCTTC. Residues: CASSFGGNGYTF.

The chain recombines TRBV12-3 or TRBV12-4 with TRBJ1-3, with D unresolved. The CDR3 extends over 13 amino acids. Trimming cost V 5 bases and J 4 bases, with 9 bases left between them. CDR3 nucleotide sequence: TGTGCCAGCAGTCCTACGACAGGAAACACCATATATTTT. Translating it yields CASSPTTGNTIYF.

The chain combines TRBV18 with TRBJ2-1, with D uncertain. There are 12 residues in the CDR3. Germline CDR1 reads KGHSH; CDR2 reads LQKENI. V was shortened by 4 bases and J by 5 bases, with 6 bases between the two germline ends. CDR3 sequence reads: CASSQQNNEQFF. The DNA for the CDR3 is TGTGCCAGCTCACAACAGAACAATGAGCAGTTCTTC.

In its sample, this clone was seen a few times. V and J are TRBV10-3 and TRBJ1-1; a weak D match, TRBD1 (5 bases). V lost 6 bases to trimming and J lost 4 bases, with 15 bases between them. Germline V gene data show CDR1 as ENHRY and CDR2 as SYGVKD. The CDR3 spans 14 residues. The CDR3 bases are TGTGCCATCAGCGGGTCGGGGGAGGTCACTGAAGCTTTCTTT. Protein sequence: CAISGSGEVTEAFF.

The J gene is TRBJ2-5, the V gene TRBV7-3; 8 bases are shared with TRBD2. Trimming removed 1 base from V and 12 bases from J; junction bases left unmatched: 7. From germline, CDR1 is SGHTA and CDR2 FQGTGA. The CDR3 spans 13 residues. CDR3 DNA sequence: TGTGCCAGCAGCTTAAATAGCGGGACCTTCGAGTACTTC. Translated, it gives CASSLNSGTFEYF.

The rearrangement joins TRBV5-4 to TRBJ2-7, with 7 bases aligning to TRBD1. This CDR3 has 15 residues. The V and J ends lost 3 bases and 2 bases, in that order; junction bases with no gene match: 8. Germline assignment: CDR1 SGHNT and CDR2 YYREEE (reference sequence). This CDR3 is CASSSRDSPPYEQYF. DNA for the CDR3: TGTGCCAGCAGCTCCCGGGACAGTCCCCCCTACGAGCAGTACTTC.

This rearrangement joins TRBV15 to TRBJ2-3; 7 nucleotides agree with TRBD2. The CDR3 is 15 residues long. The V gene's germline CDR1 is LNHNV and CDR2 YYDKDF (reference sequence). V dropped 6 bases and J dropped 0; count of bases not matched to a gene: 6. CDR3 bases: TGTGCCACCAGGATGGGGGGAGGGAGCACAGATACGCAGTATTTT. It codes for CATRMGGGSTDTQYF. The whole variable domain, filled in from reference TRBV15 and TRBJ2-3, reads DAMVIQNPRYQVTQFGKPVTLSCSQTLNHNVMYWYQQKSSQAPKLLFHYYDKDFNNEADTPDNFQSRRPNTSFCFLDIRSPGLGDTAMYLCATRMGGGSTDTQYFGPGTRLTVL.

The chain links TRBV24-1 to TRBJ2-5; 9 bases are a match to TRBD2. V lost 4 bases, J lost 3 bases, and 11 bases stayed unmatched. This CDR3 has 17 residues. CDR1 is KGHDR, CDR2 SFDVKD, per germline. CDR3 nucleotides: TGTGCCACCAGTGACCCCGATAGCGGGAGAGCGGAAGAGACCCAGTACTTC. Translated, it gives CATSDPDSGRAEETQYF.

The CDR3 here is CASSQAGTRQETQYF. The CDR3 DNA reads TGTGCCAGCAGCCAAGCCGGGACTAGGCAAGAGACCCAGTACTTC. The rearrangement uses TRBV3-1 (or the pseudogene TRBV3-2) and TRBJ2-5, with 8 bases matching TRBD2. Per the germline V gene, CDR1 is LGHDT and CDR2 is YNNKEL (reference sequence). The CDR3 sequence is 15 residues long. V trimming: 1 base; J trimming: 2 bases; junction bases outside the gene matches: 3.

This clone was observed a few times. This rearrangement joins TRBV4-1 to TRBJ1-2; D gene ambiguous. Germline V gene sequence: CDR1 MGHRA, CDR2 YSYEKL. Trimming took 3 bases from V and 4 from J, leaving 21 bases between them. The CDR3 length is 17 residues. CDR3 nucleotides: TGCGCCAGCAGCCACGCTTCTTTGGGAGAGGGAAGCTATGGCTACACCTTC. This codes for CASSHASLGEGSYGYTF.

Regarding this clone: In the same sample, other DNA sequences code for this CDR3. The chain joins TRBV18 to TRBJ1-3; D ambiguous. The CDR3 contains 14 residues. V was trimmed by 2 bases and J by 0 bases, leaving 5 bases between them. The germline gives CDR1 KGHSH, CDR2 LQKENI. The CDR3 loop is CASSPGGSGNTIYF. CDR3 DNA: TGTGCCAGCTCACCAGGCGGCTCTGGAAACACCATATATTTT.

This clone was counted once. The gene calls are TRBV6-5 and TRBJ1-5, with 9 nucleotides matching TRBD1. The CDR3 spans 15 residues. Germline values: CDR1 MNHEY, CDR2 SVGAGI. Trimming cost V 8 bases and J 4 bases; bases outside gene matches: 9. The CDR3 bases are TGTGCCAGCGTACAGGGGGCTCCCCGTAATCAGCCCCAGCATTTT. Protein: CASVQGAPRNQPQHF.

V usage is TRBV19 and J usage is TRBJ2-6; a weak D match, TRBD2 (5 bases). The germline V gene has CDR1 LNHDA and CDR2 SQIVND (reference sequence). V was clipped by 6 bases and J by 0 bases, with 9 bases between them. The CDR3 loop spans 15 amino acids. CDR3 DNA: TGTGCCAGTAGCCGAGGGAACTCTGGGGCCAACGTCCTGACTTTC. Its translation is CASSRGNSGANVLTF. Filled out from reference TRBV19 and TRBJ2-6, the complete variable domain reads DGGITQSPKYLFRKEGQNVTLSCEQNLNHDAMYWYRQDPGQGLRLIYYSQIVNDFQKGDIAEGYSVSREKKESFPLTVTSAQKNPTAFYLCASSRGNSGANVLTFGAGSRLTVL.